The subject of this entry is one T cell receptor (beta chain). These data belong to a study of monozygotic twins with inflammatory bowel disease. TCRdb reworked the 5' RACE reads into one entry per CDR3 protein, no DNA. This table lists some 150,000 distinct CDR3 sequences. This receptor was identified in a human donor with ulcerative colitis or Crohn's disease, or a healthy co-twin of an affected twin (not recorded which). Sequencing was carried out using blood.

The CDR3 region is CSASPGNYEQYF. The chain has TRBV20-1 and TRBJ2-7. CDR3 length: 12 residues. The germline V gene has CDR1 DFQATT and CDR2 SNEGSKA (reference sequence).